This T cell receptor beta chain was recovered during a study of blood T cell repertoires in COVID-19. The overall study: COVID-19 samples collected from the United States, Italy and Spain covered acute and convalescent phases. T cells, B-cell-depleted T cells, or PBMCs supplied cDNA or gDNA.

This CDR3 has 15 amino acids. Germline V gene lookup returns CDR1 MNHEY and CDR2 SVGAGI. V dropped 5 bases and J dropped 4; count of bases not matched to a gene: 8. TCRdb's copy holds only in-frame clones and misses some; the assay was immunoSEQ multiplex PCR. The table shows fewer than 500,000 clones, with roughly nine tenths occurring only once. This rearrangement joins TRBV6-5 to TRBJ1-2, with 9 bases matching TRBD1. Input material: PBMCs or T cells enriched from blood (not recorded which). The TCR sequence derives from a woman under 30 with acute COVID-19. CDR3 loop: CASSPGTGWIYGYTF. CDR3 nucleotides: TGTGCCAGCAGTCCCGGGACAGGGTGGATCTATGGCTACACCTTC.